The rows below give T cell receptor beta chains drawn from one sample of a study of T cell repertoires in cytomegalovirus infection. TCRdb re-called the reads through MiXCR, storing one row per CDR3 protein. The sample carries 250,000 to 300,000 distinct CDR3 sequences, approximately 15% recorded once. The sample consisted of CD8+ T cells from PBMCs. The receptors come from a human donor in good health (CMV status not recorded). Some clones in this sample may be carry-over from other donors' samples. Both conserved end residues are part of each CDR3. The D gene is left open where the match is weak. Clone size appears in some rows only: once, few, many, or a class for an expanded clone.

CDR3 protein: CASSQDEQGYEQYF
CDR3 DNA: TGTGCCAGCAGCCAGGACGAACAGGGGTACGAGCAGTACTTC
V gene: TRBV5-4
D gene: TRBD1
clone size: -
J gene: TRBJ2-7

CDR3 protein: CASSQDPGLAGAYNEQFF
CDR3 DNA: TGTGCCAGCAGCCAAGATCCCGGACTAGCGGGGGCCTACAATGAGCAGTTCTTC
V gene: TRBV3-1
D gene: TRBD2
clone size: few
J gene: TRBJ2-1

CDR3 protein: CASRETVNTEAFF
CDR3 DNA: TGTGCCAGCAGAGAAACAGTGAACACTGAAGCTTTCTTT
V gene: TRBV6-5
D gene: -
clone size: many
J gene: TRBJ1-1

CDR3 protein: CASSSRVAGTSLTGELFF
CDR3 DNA: TGTGCCAGCAGTTCGCGGGTGGCAGGGACTTCCCTTACCGGGGAGCTGTTTTTT
V gene: TRBV28
D gene: -
clone size: few
J gene: TRBJ2-2

CDR3 protein: CASSPIGTSSTDTQYF
CDR3 DNA: TGTGCCAGCAGCCCCATCGGGACTTCGAGCACAGATACGCAGTATTTT
V gene: TRBV7-9
D gene: -
clone size: many
J gene: TRBJ2-3

CDR3 protein: CASSFTGGGFNEQFF
CDR3 DNA: TGTGCCAGCAGTTTCACAGGGGGGGGCTTCAATGAGCAGTTCTTC
V gene: TRBV27
D gene: -
clone size: -
J gene: TRBJ2-1

CDR3 protein: CASSDPGTGSDEQYF
CDR3 DNA: TGTGCCAGCAGCGACCCCGGGACAGGGAGCGACGAGCAGTACTTC
V gene: TRBV3-1
D gene: TRBD1
clone size: -
J gene: TRBJ2-7

CDR3 protein: CASSQDTQGQYEQYF
CDR3 DNA: TGCGCCAGCAGCCAAGATACCCAGGGGCAATACGAGCAGTACTTC
V gene: TRBV4-3
D gene: -
clone size: -
J gene: TRBJ2-7

CDR3 protein: CASSSIPGLTELTEAFF
CDR3 DNA: TGTGCCAGCAGCTCCATTCCGGGACTCACGGAACTCACTGAAGCTTTCTTT
V gene: TRBV7-9
D gene: -
clone size: many
J gene: TRBJ1-1

CDR3 protein: CASSFLGQGVDEQYF
CDR3 DNA: TGTGCCAGCAGCTTTCTGGGACAGGGGGTCGACGAGCAGTACTTC
V gene: TRBV7-6
D gene: TRBD1
clone size: many
J gene: TRBJ2-7

CDR3 protein: CSAGDYYEQYF
CDR3 DNA: TGCAGCGCTGGGGACTACTACGAGCAGTACTTC
V gene: TRBV29-1
D gene: TRBD2
clone size: -
J gene: TRBJ2-7

CDR3 protein: CASRFTSGAAGDTQYF
CDR3 DNA: TGCGCCAGCAGGTTTACTAGCGGGGCTGCCGGAGATACGCAGTATTTT
V gene: TRBV4-1
D gene: TRBD2
clone size: -
J gene: TRBJ2-3

CDR3 protein: CASSLKSGGSGELFF
CDR3 DNA: TGTGCCAGCAGCTTAAAGTCGGGGGGCTCGGGGGAGCTGTTTTTT
V gene: TRBV7-2
D gene: -
clone size: many
J gene: TRBJ2-2

CDR3 protein: CASSLAPGQVSTDTQYF
CDR3 DNA: TGTGCCAGCAGCTTAGCGCCGGGACAGGTTAGCACAGATACGCAGTATTTT
V gene: TRBV7-6
D gene: TRBD1
clone size: many
J gene: TRBJ2-3

CDR3 protein: CASSHIGGPAADYEQYF
CDR3 DNA: TGTGCCAGCAGCCACATAGGAGGGCCAGCGGCTGACTACGAGCAGTACTTC
V gene: TRBV3-1
D gene: -
clone size: -
J gene: TRBJ2-7

CDR3 protein: CASSYLPATGTEAFF
CDR3 DNA: TGTGCCAGCAGTTACCTCCCCGCCACAGGTACGGAAGCTTTCTTT
V gene: TRBV6-2/TRBV6-3
D gene: -
clone size: few
J gene: TRBJ1-1

CDR3 protein: CASSWGTAPLVGYEQYF
CDR3 DNA: TGTGCCAGCAGTTGGGGGACAGCACCCTTGGTCGGGTACGAGCAGTACTTC
V gene: TRBV6-6
D gene: TRBD1
clone size: few
J gene: TRBJ2-7

CDR3 protein: CSVVPSGPYEQYF
CDR3 DNA: TGCAGCGTTGTCCCTAGCGGCCCCTACGAGCAGTACTTC
V gene: TRBV29-1
D gene: TRBD2
clone size: -
J gene: TRBJ2-7

CDR3 protein: CASSLGKVSEQYF
CDR3 DNA: TGTGCCAGCAGTTTAGGAAAGGTGAGCGAGCAGTACTTC
V gene: TRBV12-3/TRBV12-4
D gene: -
clone size: many
J gene: TRBJ2-7

CDR3 protein: CASSPETGGNYGYTF
CDR3 DNA: TGTGCCAGCAGTCCCGAGACAGGGGGTAACTATGGCTACACCTTC
V gene: TRBV27
D gene: TRBD1
clone size: few
J gene: TRBJ1-2

CDR3 protein: CASSKQGTDQPQHF
CDR3 DNA: TGTGCCAGCAGTAAACAGGGGACTGATCAGCCCCAGCATTTT
V gene: TRBV6-1
D gene: TRBD1
clone size: -
J gene: TRBJ1-5

CDR3 protein: CASSKDGGGQPQHF
CDR3 DNA: TGTGCCAGCAGTAAGGATGGAGGGGGTCAGCCCCAGCATTTT
V gene: TRBV28
D gene: -
clone size: few
J gene: TRBJ1-5

CDR3 protein: CASSLLVSGTIPSENIQYF
CDR3 DNA: TGTGCCAGCAGCTTATTGGTAAGCGGGACCATCCCGTCAGAAAACATTCAGTACTTC
V gene: TRBV7-2
D gene: TRBD2
clone size: many
J gene: TRBJ2-4

CDR3 protein: CASRTGEKTTEAFF
CDR3 DNA: TGTGCCAGTAGGACAGGAGAGAAAACGACTGAAGCTTTCTTT
V gene: TRBV19
D gene: -
clone size: few
J gene: TRBJ1-1

CDR3 protein: CSYVSEISYEQYF
CDR3 DNA: TGCAGCTATGTCAGCGAGATATCCTACGAGCAGTACTTC
V gene: TRBV20-1
D gene: -
clone size: -
J gene: TRBJ2-7

CDR3 protein: CASSEWRQGPYNEQFF
CDR3 DNA: TGTGCCAGCAGTGAATGGCGACAGGGGCCCTACAATGAGCAGTTCTTC
V gene: TRBV2
D gene: TRBD1
clone size: -
J gene: TRBJ2-1

CDR3 protein: CASSQLDRPTYEQYF
CDR3 DNA: TGCGCCAGCAGCCAATTGGACAGGCCGACCTACGAGCAGTACTTC
V gene: TRBV4-1
D gene: TRBD1
clone size: few
J gene: TRBJ2-7

CDR3 protein: CSARRDRQWGTQYF
CDR3 DNA: TGCAGTGCACGGCGGGACAGGCAATGGGGGACCCAGTACTTC
V gene: TRBV20-1
D gene: TRBD1
clone size: many
J gene: TRBJ2-5

CDR3 protein: CASSEGLYEQFF
CDR3 DNA: TGTGCCAGCAGCGAAGGACTTTATGAGCAGTTCTTC
V gene: TRBV7-9
D gene: -
clone size: -
J gene: TRBJ2-1

CDR3 protein: CSVERGVEAFF
CDR3 DNA: TGCAGCGTTGAACGGGGGGTTGAAGCTTTCTTT
V gene: TRBV29-1
D gene: -
clone size: few
J gene: TRBJ1-1

CDR3 protein: CSARLPSGASDTQYF
CDR3 DNA: TGCAGTGCTAGATTGCCTAGCGGGGCTTCAGATACGCAGTATTTT
V gene: TRBV20-1
D gene: TRBD2
clone size: -
J gene: TRBJ2-3

CDR3 protein: CASSFRGEQFF
CDR3 DNA: TGTGCCAGCAGCTTCCGGGGAGAGCAGTTCTTC
V gene: TRBV6-2/TRBV6-3
D gene: -
clone size: few
J gene: TRBJ2-1

CDR3 protein: CATSRDTSYQETQYF
CDR3 DNA: TGTGCCACCAGCAGAGATACGAGCTACCAAGAGACCCAGTACTTC
V gene: TRBV15
D gene: -
clone size: -
J gene: TRBJ2-5

CDR3 protein: CASSQVGRGETGELFF
CDR3 DNA: TGTGCCAGCAGCCAAGTTGGTCGTGGGGAGACCGGGGAGCTGTTTTTT
V gene: TRBV4-2
D gene: -
clone size: -
J gene: TRBJ2-2

CDR3 protein: CASSSPDRGPAYGYTF
CDR3 DNA: TGTGCCAGCAGCTCTCCTGACAGGGGGCCCGCCTATGGCTACACCTTC
V gene: TRBV7-2
D gene: TRBD1
clone size: many
J gene: TRBJ1-2

CDR3 protein: CASSLTGIGYGYTF
CDR3 DNA: TGTGCCAGCAGCTTAACAGGAATAGGCTATGGCTACACCTTC
V gene: TRBV7-2
D gene: -
clone size: many
J gene: TRBJ1-2

CDR3 protein: CSARPGTSGIWETQYF
CDR3 DNA: TGCAGTGCTAGACCTGGGACTAGCGGTATCTGGGAGACCCAGTACTTC
V gene: TRBV20-1
D gene: TRBD2
clone size: -
J gene: TRBJ2-5

CDR3 protein: CASSRTGVQETQYF
CDR3 DNA: TGTGCCAGCAGCCGAACAGGGGTCCAAGAGACCCAGTACTTC
V gene: TRBV3-1
D gene: TRBD1
clone size: -
J gene: TRBJ2-5

CDR3 protein: CASSLGPTGELFF
CDR3 DNA: TGTGCCAGCAGCTTGGGACCTACGGGGGAGCTGTTTTTT
V gene: TRBV5-6
D gene: -
clone size: few
J gene: TRBJ2-2

CDR3 protein: CASRGLALETQYF
CDR3 DNA: TGTGCCAGCAGGGGACTAGCGCTCGAGACCCAGTACTTC
V gene: TRBV27
D gene: TRBD2
clone size: few
J gene: TRBJ2-5

CDR3 protein: CASRDRVNYGYTF
CDR3 DNA: TGTGCCAGCAGGGACAGGGTTAACTATGGCTACACCTTC
V gene: TRBV2
D gene: TRBD1
clone size: -
J gene: TRBJ1-2

CDR3 protein: CASSDGRSADQPQHF
CDR3 DNA: TGTGCCAGCAGCGACGGACGGAGTGCCGATCAGCCCCAGCATTTT
V gene: TRBV7-9
D gene: -
clone size: -
J gene: TRBJ1-5

CDR3 protein: CASSLIAGGNTGELFF
CDR3 DNA: TGTGCCAGCAGCTTAATCGCGGGGGGGAACACCGGGGAGCTGTTTTTT
V gene: TRBV7-3
D gene: TRBD2
clone size: few
J gene: TRBJ2-2

CDR3 protein: CASSAPGSSYNEQFF
CDR3 DNA: TGTGCCAGCAGCGCCCCGGGATCGAGCTACAATGAGCAGTTCTTC
V gene: TRBV28
D gene: -
clone size: many
J gene: TRBJ2-1